The TCR beta chain under discussion was sequenced for a study of OX40 agonist ivuxolimab in advanced cancers. TCRdb keeps only in-frame clones here, not all; method: immunoSEQ multiplex PCR. Of about 93,000 clones listed, 90% to 95% were seen once; the top ten hold over 2.5%. In regard to this clone: As yet, its antigen is unknown.

With baseline, cycle 4 day 1, and cycle 7 day 1 as timepoints, blood was sampled. Overall study findings and caveats: Mean expanded clone counts were higher in CD8+ than CD4+ T cells.

The sequence was obtained from an adult with an advanced solid tumor such as melanoma, head and neck, liver or kidney cancer. Sequencing was performed on CD4+ or CD8+ T cells sorted from blood, taken in a trial of the OX40 agonist ivuxolimab.

Here the CDR3 reads CASRRDGQDSTDTQYF. DNA for the CDR3: TGTGCCAGCAGGCGAGACGGACAGGATTCCACAGATACGCAGTATTTT. This rearrangement joins TRBV7-9 to TRBJ2-3; TRBD1 agrees at 7 bases. The CDR3 is 16 residues long. The ends lost 6 bases at V and 2 bases at J; junction bases unmatched: 11. Germline V gives CDR1 SEHNR, CDR2 FQNEAQ (reference sequence).